The rows below give T cell receptor beta chains drawn from one sample of a study of blood T cell repertoires in COVID-19. The repertoire was sequenced with immunoSEQ multiplex PCR; TCRdb's copy has only in-frame clones and lacks some. The table records 95,000 to 150,000 clones, around 90% of them present only once. Sequences were obtained from peripheral blood. All receptors come from a woman aged 60-70 years with COVID-19, enrolled during active disease. Each CDR3 is given with its conserved first and last residue. Each record gives: clone size, D gene, V gene, J gene, CDR3 DNA, CDR3 protein. D genes are given only for firm matches. Some rows have no size entry. The others give once, few or many, or a class for an expanded clone.

>NA|TRBD1|TRBV27|TRBJ2-5
TGTGCCAGCAAAAGTTATACGGGGACAGCAAGAACAGAGACCCAGTACTTC
CASKSYTGTARTETQYF
>NA|TRBD1|TRBV9|TRBJ1-2
TGTGCCAGCAGCGTACCAGGGGGTGGCTACACCTTC
CASSVPGGGYTF
>NA|NA|TRBV7-3|TRBJ2-2
TGTGCCAGCAGCTTACGGGGGAACACCGGGGAGCTGTTTTTT
CASSLRGNTGELFF
>NA|TRBD1|TRBV9|TRBJ2-3
TGTGCCAGCAGCAATTCGGGACAGGGAAAGGGCACAGATACGCAGTATTTT
CASSNSGQGKGTDTQYF
>NA|TRBD2|TRBV6-1|TRBJ2-7
TGTGCCAGCAGTGAGCGCGGGGGGATCTCCTACGAGCAGTACTTC
CASSERGGISYEQYF
>once|TRBD1|TRBV10-3|TRBJ2-7
TGTGCCATCAGTGAGACAGGGGCCGAGCAGTACTTC
CAISETGAEQYF
>NA|TRBD1|TRBV7-9|TRBJ1-5
TGTGCCAGCAGTTCTGGGACAGGGAATCAGCCCCAGCATTTT
CASSSGTGNQPQHF
>NA|NA|TRBV6-2/TRBV6-3|TRBJ2-1
TGTGCCAGCAGTTTCTCAGGACTATATGAGCAGTTCTTC
CASSFSGLYEQFF
>few|TRBD1|TRBV18|TRBJ1-3
TGTGCCAGCTCACCCACAGGGGGGATGGAAAACACCATATATTTT
CASSPTGGMENTIYF
>once|NA|TRBV6-6|TRBJ2-3
TGTGCCACCCTAGGCCGGGTCTGGGACATCACAGATACGCAGTATTTT
CATLGRVWDITDTQYF
>NA|TRBD2|TRBV7-2|TRBJ2-2
TGTGCCAGCAGCGCGGCGGGACTAGCGGTCACCGGGGAGCTGTTTTTT
CASSAAGLAVTGELFF
>NA|NA|TRBV19|TRBJ1-6
TGTGCCAGTAGTATACAGGGATCTAATTCACCCCTCCACTTT
CASSIQGSNSPLHF
>NA|TRBD1|TRBV2|TRBJ2-3
TGTGCCAGCTCCCAGGCCAGGCGACTCATACCGAGGGACAGGTCGGCTAGCACAGATACGCAGTATTTT
CASSQARRLIPRDRSASTDTQYF
>NA|TRBD1|TRBV3-1/TRBV3-2|TRBJ1-6
TGTGCCAGCAGCCATGGGACAGGGAGGAATTCACCCCTCCACTTT
CASSHGTGRNSPLHF
>NA|TRBD1|TRBV6-5|TRBJ1-2
TGTGCCAGCATGACGACAGGGCGCACTAACTATGGCTACACCTTC
CASMTTGRTNYGYTF
>once|NA|TRBV2|TRBJ1-5
TGTGCCAGCAGCACCTCTTCGGAGCCCCAGCATTTT
CASSTSSEPQHF
>NA|NA|TRBV7-6|TRBJ1-5
TGTGCCAGCAGCTTAGGAGGGGGGGGCAATCAGCCCCAGCATTTT
CASSLGGGGNQPQHF
>NA|TRBD1|TRBV27|TRBJ1-5
TGTGCCAGCAGCTTCACACCGGGACAGGGAGGCAATCAGCCCCAGCATTTT
CASSFTPGQGGNQPQHF
>NA|TRBD1|TRBV5-5|TRBJ2-7
TGTGCCAGCAGCCCCGAGGACAGGGGGCTCTACGAGCAGTACTTC
CASSPEDRGLYEQYF
>NA|NA|TRBV24-1|TRBJ1-5
TGTGCCACCAGTGATTTGACGGGACAGCCCCAGCATTTT
CATSDLTGQPQHF
>NA|TRBD1|TRBV9|TRBJ1-1
TGTGCCAGCAGCTCTCGGACAGGGCCGGGGTTCGCTGAAGCTTTCTTT
CASSSRTGPGFAEAFF
>NA|NA|TRBV11-2|TRBJ1-2
TGTGCCAGCAGCCCGACCCATGGGGCTTTTGGTGGCTACACCTTC
CASSPTHGAFGGYTF
>few|NA|TRBV6-2/TRBV6-3|TRBJ2-2
TGTGCCAGCACCCCGTTAGGGAGGCCGAACACCGGGGAGCTGTTTTTT
CASTPLGRPNTGELFF
>NA|NA|TRBV7-3|TRBJ1-1
TGTGCCAGCAGCTTACGGGGGGAGGACACTGAAGCTTTCTTT
CASSLRGEDTEAFF
>NA|NA|TRBV6-5|TRBJ1-6
TGTGCCAGCAGTTCCCCAGGGCAGAATAATTCACCCCTCCACTTT
CASSSPGQNNSPLHF
>NA|NA|TRBV7-2|TRBJ2-1
TGTGCCAGCAACCCGTCGACTACCCACAATGAGCAGTTCTTC
CASNPSTTHNEQFF
>NA|NA|TRBV7-3|TRBJ2-3
TGTGCCAGCAGCTCCCAGGGGATGAAGGCAGATACGCAGTATTTT
CASSSQGMKADTQYF
>NA|NA|TRBV29-1|TRBJ2-3
TGCAGCGTTGAGGGGGGAGGTACAGATACGCAGTATTTT
CSVEGGGTDTQYF
>NA|NA|TRBV5-1|TRBJ2-1
TGCGCCAGCAGCCGGGACTCCTACAATGAGCAGTTCTTC
CASSRDSYNEQFF
>NA|TRBD1|TRBV5-6|TRBJ1-1
TGTGCCAGCACAAGACAGGGAAACACTGAAGCTTTCTTT
CASTRQGNTEAFF
>NA|TRBD1|TRBV19|TRBJ1-6
TGTGCCAGTAGTATCCAGGACAGGGGTCGTTCACCCCTCCACTTT
CASSIQDRGRSPLHF
>few|NA|TRBV10-3|TRBJ2-7
TGTGCCAACCGGGGAGAGGGCTACGAGCAGTACTTC
CANRGEGYEQYF
>NA|NA|TRBV20-1|TRBJ1-6
TGCAGTGCTAAGAGGGAGGGTTCGCTCCACTTT
CSAKREGSLHF
>NA|NA|TRBV10-3|TRBJ1-4
TGTGCCACCGGGGGGGCAGGGAGTGAAAAACTGTTTTTT
CATGGAGSEKLFF
>NA|NA|TRBV6-5|TRBJ2-1
TGTGCCACTCAGGAGGGGATTCGGCAGTTCTTC
CATQEGIRQFF
>NA|TRBD1|TRBV19|TRBJ1-1
TGTGCCAGTAGTATTGGCAGGGGGTTAACTGAAGCTTTCTTT
CASSIGRGLTEAFF
>NA|NA|TRBV30|TRBJ1-2
TGTGCCTGGAAGGCGGGCCCTAACTATGGCTACACCTTC
CAWKAGPNYGYTF
>NA|TRBD2|TRBV12-3/TRBV12-4|TRBJ2-5
TGTGCCAGCTCTAAGGAGCGGGGGGGCAGTATGAACTTC
CASSKERGGSMNF
>NA|TRBD1|TRBV5-1|TRBJ1-1
TGCGCCAGCAGCCTTACAGACAGGGTTGGGACTGAAGCTTTCTTT
CASSLTDRVGTEAFF
>NA|TRBD1|TRBV10-3|TRBJ2-1
TGTGCCAGCCGGGACAGGGGTTACAATGAGCAGTTCTTC
CASRDRGYNEQFF